Presented here are 6 T cell receptor beta chains from one specimen sequenced in a study of blood T cell repertoires in COVID-19. Data came from immunoSEQ multiplex PCR; TCRdb stores just in-frame clones and leaves some out. The profile shows about 160,000 clones, 84% of them singletons. Sequenced sample: peripheral blood. These receptors originate from an older man with acute or convalescent COVID-19.

The rearrangement links TRBV19 to TRBJ2-2; D ambiguous. This CDR3 has 13 residues. The V end lost 7 bases, the J end lost 4 bases, and 10 bases lay between the germline ends. Germline-derived CDR1 and CDR2 are LNHDA and SQIVND (reference sequence). The CDR3 nucleotides read TGTGCCAGTACCAAATCTAGCACCGGGGAGCTGTTTTTT. Protein sequence: CASTKSSTGELFF.

The gene calls are TRBV28 and TRBJ2-3, with a weak D call TRBD2 (7 bases). The germline V gene encodes CDR1 MDHEN and CDR2 SYDVKM. The length of the CDR3 is 13 residues. Trimming left V 7 bases short and J 5 bases short, with 13 bases between. Written as DNA, the CDR3 is TGTGCCAGCAACGGGGGGCGGGGAGATACGCAGTATTTT. It yields the protein CASNGGRGDTQYF.

This chain joins TRBV4-2 and TRBJ1-1; 8 bases fit TRBD1. The junction had 4 bases not matched to a gene; V was cut back by 2 bases and J by 2 bases. CDR1 is LGHNA, CDR2 YNFKEQ, per germline. The CDR3 length is 15 residues. The CDR3 spells CASSQPDRGNTEAFF. The CDR3, as DNA: TGTGCCAGCAGCCAACCCGACAGGGGAAACACTGAAGCTTTCTTT.

The chain combines TRBV5-1 with TRBJ1-1; TRBD1 aligns across 10 bases. There are 15 residues in the CDR3. J lost 3 bases, V lost 4 bases, and 6 bases had no gene match. Germline V lookup: CDR1 SGHRS, CDR2 YFSETQ. The CDR3 loop is CASSPSTGGDTEAFF. The CDR3 bases are TGCGCCAGCAGCCCATCGACAGGGGGCGACACTGAAGCTTTCTTT.

J is TRBJ2-3 and V is TRBV7-8, with a weak D call TRBD2 (6 bases). CDR1 SGHVS and CDR2 FQNEAQ come from the germline V gene. The CDR3 consists of 12 residues. Trimming left V 3 bases short and J 8 bases short, with 9 bases between. CDR3 sequence: CASSFFSGTQYF. In DNA form, the CDR3 reads TGTGCCAGCAGCTTTTTTAGCGGTACGCAGTATTTT.

The chain has TRBV28 and TRBJ1-2; 9 bases line up with TRBD1. CDR1 MDHEN and CDR2 SYDVKM come from the germline V gene. The CDR3 is made up of 15 amino acids. After removal of 6 bases from V and 2 bases from J, the junction contained 7 bases not matched to a gene. The CDR3 sequence is CASSRQGGRNYGYTF. In nucleotides, the CDR3 is TGTGCCAGCAGCAGACAGGGGGGGAGGAACTATGGCTACACCTTC.